The 3 T cell receptor beta chains in this list originate from one sample, sequenced in a study of prognosis after radiotherapy for stage I lung cancer. From genomic DNA, two-round multiplex PCR was used to amplify TCR beta CDR3. The first PCR round targeted every TRBV and TRBJ gene with specific primers. TCRdb itself ran the multiplex PCR reads through MiXCR, one entry per CDR3 protein. The data show over 50,000 distinct CDR3 sequences, approximately 35% seen once. The source was PBMCs, collected before or after stereotactic body radiation therapy (not recorded which). The receptors come from a donor at least 50 years old with non-small cell lung cancer.

This clonotype was observed at least ten times. V gene TRBV4-1 combines with J gene TRBJ2-1; 9 nucleotides agree with TRBD2. Trimming at V came to 2 bases and at J to 6 bases, leaving 5 bases not matched to a gene. The germline V gene has CDR1 MGHRA and CDR2 YSYEKL. CDR3 length: 15 residues. In DNA form, the CDR3 reads TGCGCCAGCAGCCAACCGACTAGCGGAGGCAATGAGCAGTTCTTC. Its protein product is CASSQPTSGGNEQFF.

As to this clonotype: A read error is likely here: a far larger clone is one base away. The chain is built from TRBV6-6 and TRBJ1-2; D uncertain. Germline assignment: CDR1 MNHNY and CDR2 SVGAGI (reference sequence). The CDR3 sequence is 13 residues long. The CDR3 DNA reads TGTTCCAGCAGTTACTCGATGGGAATGCCTAGCACCTTC. Its translation is CSSSYSMGMPSTF.

In its sample, this clonotype was seen once. This chain connects TRBV2 to TRBJ2-1; 10 bases are shared with TRBD2. With 6 bases clipped from V and 4 bases from J, the junction kept 9 bases outside the gene matches. CDR3 length: 16 residues. CDR1 is SNHLY, CDR2 FYNNEI, per germline. This chain's CDR3 is CASREQLAGQYNEQFF. DNA of the CDR3: TGTGCCAGCAGGGAACAACTAGCGGGGCAATACAATGAGCAGTTCTTC. Combining the CDR3 with reference TRBV2 and TRBJ2-1 gives the whole variable domain EPEVTQTPSHQVTQMGQEVILRCVPISNHLYFYWYRQILGQKVEFLVSFYNNEISEKSEIFDDQFSVERPDGSNFTLKIRSTKLEDSAMYFCASREQLAGQYNEQFFGPGTRLTVL.